This entry concerns a single T cell receptor beta chain. These data belong to a study of blood T cell repertoires in COVID-19. About the study: Donors in Cohort 3 counted as recovered after two negative PCRs, clearance, or symptom resolution.

Living in 24 US areas, the participants were between roughly 18 and 90 years of age. Original processing notes: Amplification from reference gene primers served as the basis for estimated nucleated cell counts. Clones were sequenced by immunoSEQ multiplex PCR, and TCRdb holds only the in-frame ones, with some missing. That table supplies the V and J calls and clone size; D and trimming were determined from the DNA. In the table there are 350,000 to 450,000 clones, approximately 87% of which are singletons. J was trimmed by 2 bases and V by 10 bases; bases with no gene match: 10. This CDR3 has 15 amino acids. The germline gives CDR1 MDHEN, CDR2 SYDVKM.

Sequencing was done on a sample of PBMCs or T cells enriched from blood (not recorded which). The receptor was isolated from a man in his forties in a cohort exposed to, infected with or recovered from COVID-19 (not recorded which). The chain combines TRBV28 with TRBJ2-3, with 9 bases aligning to TRBD2. The CDR3 bases are TGTGCCACCACGGGACTAGCTCATCACACAGATACGCAGTATTTT. The encoded protein is CATTGLAHHTDTQYF.